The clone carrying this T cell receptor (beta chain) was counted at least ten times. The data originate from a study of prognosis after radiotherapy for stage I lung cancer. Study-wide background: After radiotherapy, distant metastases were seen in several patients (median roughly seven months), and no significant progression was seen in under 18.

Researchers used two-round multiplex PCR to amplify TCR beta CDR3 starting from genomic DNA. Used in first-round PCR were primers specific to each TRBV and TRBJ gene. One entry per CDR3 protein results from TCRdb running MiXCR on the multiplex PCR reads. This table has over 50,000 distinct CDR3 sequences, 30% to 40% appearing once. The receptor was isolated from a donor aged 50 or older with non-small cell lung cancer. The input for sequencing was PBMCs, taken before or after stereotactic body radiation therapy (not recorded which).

CDR3 sequence reads: CASSLSSGSNYEQFF. The CDR3 DNA sequence: TGTGCCAGCAGCTTATCAAGCGGGAGTAATTATGAGCAGTTCTTC. The rearrangement joins TRBV7-3 to TRBJ2-1; TRBD2 aligns across 8 bases. The CDR3 is made up of 15 amino acids. Germline assignment: CDR1 SGHTA and CDR2 FQGTGA. V lost 2 bases, J lost 8 bases, and 8 bases stayed unmatched.